The 11 T cell receptor beta chains listed next were all sequenced from one sample in a study of blood T cell repertoires in COVID-19. Clones were read by immunoSEQ multiplex PCR, and TCRdb kept only the in-frame ones, dropping some. The sample gives more than 250,000 clones, roughly 84% of which show up once; 1% is in the top ten. The source material was peripheral blood. The receptor source for this set is a middle-aged man with active or convalescent COVID-19.

The chain carries TRBV28 and TRBJ1-5; the D gene is possibly TRBD1 (5 bases). Looked up from germline, CDR1 is MDHEN and CDR2 is SYDVKM. V gave up 3 bases and J gave up 1 base, with 13 bases separating them. CDR3 size: 16 residues. In DNA, the CDR3 is TGTGCCAGCAGTTTTCATGGGGGGGGGAGCAATCAGCCCCAGCATTTT. Protein sequence: CASSFHGGGSNQPQHF.

Written as DNA, the CDR3 is TGTGCCAGCAGGGGGACAGGATCGTCTCCCAAAAACATTCAGTACTTC. This sequence encodes CASRGTGSSPKNIQYF. The rearrangement uses TRBV27 and TRBJ2-4; 8 nucleotides line up with TRBD1. This CDR3 has 16 amino acids. Germline loops: CDR1 MNHEY, CDR2 SMNVEV (reference sequence). The junction had 9 bases not matched to a gene; V was cut back by 6 bases and J by 2 bases.

The rearrangement joins TRBV5-8 to TRBJ2-2; a possible D gene is TRBD2 (7 bases). This CDR3 is 13 amino acids long. V lost 4 bases to trimming and J lost 6 bases, with 10 bases between them. Germline CDR1 and CDR2: SGHTS and YDEGEE. The CDR3 loop reads CASSGRGPGELFF. CDR3 in DNA: TGTGCCAGCAGCGGGCGGGGGCCCGGGGAGCTGTTTTTT.

This chain joins TRBV7-8 and TRBJ2-3; 7 nucleotides match TRBD2. CDR1 and CDR2 from the germline V gene are SGHVS and FQNEAQ. The CDR3 runs to 14 residues. Trimming took 6 bases from V and 3 from J; bases not matched to a gene: 6. The CDR3 loop reads CASRQLASTDTQYF. Written as DNA, the CDR3 is TGTGCCAGCAGGCAACTAGCGAGTACAGATACGCAGTATTTT.

V is TRBV7-9 and J is TRBJ1-1; 7 nucleotides line up with TRBD1. This CDR3 is 14 amino acids long. Germline-derived CDR1 and CDR2 are SEHNR and FQNEAQ (reference sequence). V lost 4 bases and J lost 3; bases outside the gene matches: 5. CDR3 in amino acids: CASSSRGYDTEAFF. In nucleotides, the CDR3 is TGTGCCAGCAGCTCCAGGGGGTATGACACTGAAGCTTTCTTT.

This chain connects TRBV28 to TRBJ1-4; 12 bases map to TRBD1. Germline lookup yields CDR1 MDHEN and CDR2 SYDVKM. The CDR3 runs to 18 residues. V dropped 5 bases and J dropped 7; count of bases not matched to a gene: 14. The CDR3 sequence: CASSPSAGTGGGGEKLFF. The CDR3 coding sequence is TGTGCCAGCAGTCCCTCTGCCGGGACAGGGGGCGGAGGTGAAAAACTGTTTTTT.

A remark on this clone: The sample holds other DNA sequences that translate to the same CDR3. J is TRBJ1-6 and V is TRBV18, with 9 bases fitting TRBD1. The J segment lost 6 bases and the V segment lost 0 bases, leaving 0 bases of the junction unmatched. The germline V gene encodes CDR1 KGHSH and CDR2 LQKENI. The CDR3 loop spans 15 amino acids. The CDR3, as DNA: TGTGCCAGCTCACCACCGGGACAGGGTAATTCACCCCTCCACTTT. Its translation is CASSPPGQGNSPLHF.

V usage is TRBV5-1 and J usage is TRBJ2-5, with TRBD1 as a possible D gene (6 bases). Germline CDR1 SGHRS, CDR2 YFSETQ. The CDR3 extends over 15 amino acids. V was shortened by 2 bases and J by 5 bases, with 16 bases between the two germline ends. The CDR3: CASSLGERGWETQYF. CDR3 coding DNA: TGCGCCAGCAGCTTAGGCGAAAGGGGGTGGGAGACCCAGTACTTC.

CDR3: CASSPGNNQPQHF. For the CDR3, the DNA is TGTGCCAGTAGCCCAGGGAACAATCAGCCCCAGCATTTT. This chain uses TRBV19 with TRBJ1-5, with D possibly being TRBD1 (5 bases). Germline values: CDR1 LNHDA, CDR2 SQIVND (reference sequence). The V end was cut by 6 bases, the J end by 3 bases, with 9 bases between. This CDR3 contains 13 residues.

This chain uses TRBV28 with TRBJ2-5, with 10 bases that match TRBD1. There are 15 residues in the CDR3. CDR1 and CDR2 (germline): MDHEN, SYDVKM. V lost 4 bases and J lost 5; bases outside the gene matches: 7. CDR3: CASSSPPGQGETQYF. CDR3 DNA sequence: TGTGCCAGCAGTTCGCCTCCGGGACAGGGGGAGACCCAGTACTTC.

The CDR3 nucleotides read TGTGCCAGCAGCCCTTCCGGGGGAACCTCCTACGAGCAGTACTTC. Its translation is CASSPSGGTSYEQYF. V is TRBV5-4 and J is TRBJ2-7; D might be TRBD2 (6 bases). With 4 bases removed from V and 0 bases from J, the gap between germline ends came to 14 bases. The germline V gene has CDR1 SGHNT and CDR2 YYREEE (reference sequence). The CDR3 contains 15 residues.